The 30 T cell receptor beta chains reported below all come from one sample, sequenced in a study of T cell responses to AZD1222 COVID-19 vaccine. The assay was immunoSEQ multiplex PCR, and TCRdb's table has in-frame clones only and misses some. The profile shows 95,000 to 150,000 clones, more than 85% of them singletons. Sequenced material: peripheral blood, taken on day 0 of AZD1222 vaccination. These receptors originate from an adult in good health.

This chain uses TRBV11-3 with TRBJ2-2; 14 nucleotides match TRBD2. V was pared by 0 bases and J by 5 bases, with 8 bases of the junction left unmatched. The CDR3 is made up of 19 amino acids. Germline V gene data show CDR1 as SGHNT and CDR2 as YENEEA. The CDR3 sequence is CASSLDLGLAGGGTGELFF. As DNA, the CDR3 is TGTGCCAGCAGCTTAGACCTCGGACTAGCGGGAGGAGGGACCGGGGAGCTGTTTTTT.

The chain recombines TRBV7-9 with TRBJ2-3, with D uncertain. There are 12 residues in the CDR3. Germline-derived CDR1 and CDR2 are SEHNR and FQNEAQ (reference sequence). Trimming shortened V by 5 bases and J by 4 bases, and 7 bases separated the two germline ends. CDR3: CASSPMADTQYF. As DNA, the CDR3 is TGTGCCAGCAGCCCCATGGCAGATACGCAGTATTTT.

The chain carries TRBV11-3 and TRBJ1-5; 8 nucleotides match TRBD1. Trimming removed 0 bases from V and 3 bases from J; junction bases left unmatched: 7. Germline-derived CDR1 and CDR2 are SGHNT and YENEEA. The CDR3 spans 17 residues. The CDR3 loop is CASSLDLGQGFNQPQHF. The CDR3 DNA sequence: TGTGCCAGCAGCTTAGATCTTGGACAGGGTTTCAATCAGCCCCAGCATTTT.

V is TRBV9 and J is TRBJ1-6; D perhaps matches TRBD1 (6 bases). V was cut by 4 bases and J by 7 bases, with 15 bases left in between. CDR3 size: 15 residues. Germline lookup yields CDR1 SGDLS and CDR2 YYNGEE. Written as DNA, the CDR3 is TGTGCCAGCAGCATCCACGGACAGATCAATTCACCCCTCCACTTT. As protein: CASSIHGQINSPLHF.

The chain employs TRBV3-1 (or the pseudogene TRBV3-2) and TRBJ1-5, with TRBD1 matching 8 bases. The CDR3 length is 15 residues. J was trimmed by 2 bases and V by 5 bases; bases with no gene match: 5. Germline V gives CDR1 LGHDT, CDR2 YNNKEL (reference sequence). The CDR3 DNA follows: TGTGCCAGCAGCTTAGACAGGGGAGGCAATCAGCCCCAGCATTTT. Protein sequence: CASSLDRGGNQPQHF.

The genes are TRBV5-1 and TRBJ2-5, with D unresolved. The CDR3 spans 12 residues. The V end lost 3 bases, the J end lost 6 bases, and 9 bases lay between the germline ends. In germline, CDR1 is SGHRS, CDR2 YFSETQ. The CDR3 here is CASSSDGQTQYF. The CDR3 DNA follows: TGCGCCAGCAGCTCGGACGGTCAGACCCAGTACTTC.

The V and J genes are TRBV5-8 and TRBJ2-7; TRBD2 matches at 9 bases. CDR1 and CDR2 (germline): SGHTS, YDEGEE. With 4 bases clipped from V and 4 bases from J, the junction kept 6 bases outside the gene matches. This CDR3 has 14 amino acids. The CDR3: CASSDSGSGYEQYF. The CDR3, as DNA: TGTGCCAGCAGCGATAGCGGGAGTGGATACGAGCAGTACTTC.

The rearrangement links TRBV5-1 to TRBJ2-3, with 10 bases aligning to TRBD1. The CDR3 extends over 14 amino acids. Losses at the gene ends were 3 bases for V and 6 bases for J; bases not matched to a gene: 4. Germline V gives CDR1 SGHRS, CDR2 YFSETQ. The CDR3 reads CASSSTGGPDTQYF. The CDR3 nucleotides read TGCGCCAGCAGCTCGACAGGGGGCCCTGATACGCAGTATTTT.

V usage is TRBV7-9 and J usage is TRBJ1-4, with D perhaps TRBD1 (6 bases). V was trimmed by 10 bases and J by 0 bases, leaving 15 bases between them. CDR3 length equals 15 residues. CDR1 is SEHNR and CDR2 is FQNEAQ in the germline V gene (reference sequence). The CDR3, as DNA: TGTGCCACTCGGACAGCAGATGCAACTAATGAAAAACTGTTTTTT. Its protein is CATRTADATNEKLFF.

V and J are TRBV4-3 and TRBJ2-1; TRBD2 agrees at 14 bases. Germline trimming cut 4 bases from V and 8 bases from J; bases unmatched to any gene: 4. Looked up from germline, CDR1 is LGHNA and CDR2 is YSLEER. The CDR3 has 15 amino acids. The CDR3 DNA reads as TGCGCCAGCAGCCGAGGGACTAGCGGGAGCGATGAGCAGTTCTTC. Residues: CASSRGTSGSDEQFF.

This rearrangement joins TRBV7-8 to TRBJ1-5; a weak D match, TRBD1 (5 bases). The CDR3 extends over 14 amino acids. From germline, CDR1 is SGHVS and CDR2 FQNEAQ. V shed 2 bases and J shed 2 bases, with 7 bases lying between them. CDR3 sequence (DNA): TGTGCCAGCAGCTTATCACAGGGCAATCAGCCCCAGCATTTT. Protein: CASSLSQGNQPQHF.

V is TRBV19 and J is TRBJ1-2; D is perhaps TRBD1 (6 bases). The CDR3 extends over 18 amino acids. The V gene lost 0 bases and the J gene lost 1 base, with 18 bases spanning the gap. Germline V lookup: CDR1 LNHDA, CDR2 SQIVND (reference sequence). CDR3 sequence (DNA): TGTGCCAGTAGTATAGAATGGGGCAGGGGCCGGATTAACTATGGCTACACCTTC. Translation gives CASSIEWGRGRINYGYTF.

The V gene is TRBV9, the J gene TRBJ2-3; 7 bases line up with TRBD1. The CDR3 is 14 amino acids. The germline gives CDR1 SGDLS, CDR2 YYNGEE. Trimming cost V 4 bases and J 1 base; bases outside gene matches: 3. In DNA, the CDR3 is TGTGCCAGCAGCCTCGGACAGGGCACAGATACGCAGTATTTT. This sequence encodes CASSLGQGTDTQYF.

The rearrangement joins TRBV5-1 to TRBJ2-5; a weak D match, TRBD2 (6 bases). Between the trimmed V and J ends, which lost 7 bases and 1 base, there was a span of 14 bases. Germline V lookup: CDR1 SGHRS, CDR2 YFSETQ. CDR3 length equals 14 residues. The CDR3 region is CASSIADPQETQYF. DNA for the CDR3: TGCGCCAGCTCCATAGCGGATCCCCAAGAGACCCAGTACTTC.

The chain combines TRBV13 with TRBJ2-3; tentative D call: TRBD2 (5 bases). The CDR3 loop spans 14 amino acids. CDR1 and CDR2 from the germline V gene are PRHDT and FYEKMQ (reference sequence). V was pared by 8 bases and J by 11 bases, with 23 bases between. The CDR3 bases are TGTGCCAGCTCCCATAAAGGTGGCAACCGGGAGCAGTATTTT. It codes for CASSHKGGNREQYF.

The CDR3 sequence: CASSFGSGQGYEQYF. In DNA form, the CDR3 reads TGCGCCAGCAGCTTTGGATCGGGACAGGGCTACGAGCAGTACTTC. This chain joins TRBV5-1 and TRBJ2-7; TRBD1 agrees at 9 bases. V lost 2 bases and J lost 3; bases outside the gene matches: 6. In germline, CDR1 is SGHRS, CDR2 YFSETQ. CDR3 length: 15 residues.

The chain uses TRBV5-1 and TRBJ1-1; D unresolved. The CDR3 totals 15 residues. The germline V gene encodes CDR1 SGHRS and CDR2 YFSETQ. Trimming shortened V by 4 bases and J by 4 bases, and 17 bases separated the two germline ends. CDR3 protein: CASSPSQGRGTEAFF. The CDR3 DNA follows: TGCGCCAGCAGCCCGTCACAAGGACGGGGCACTGAAGCTTTCTTT.

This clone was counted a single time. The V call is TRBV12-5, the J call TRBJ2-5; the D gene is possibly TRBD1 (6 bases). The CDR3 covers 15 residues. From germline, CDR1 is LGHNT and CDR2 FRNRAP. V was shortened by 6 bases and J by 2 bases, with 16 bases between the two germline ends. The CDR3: CASGHGQSVQETQYF. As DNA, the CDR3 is TGTGCTAGTGGCCATGGACAGTCAGTTCAAGAGACCCAGTACTTC.

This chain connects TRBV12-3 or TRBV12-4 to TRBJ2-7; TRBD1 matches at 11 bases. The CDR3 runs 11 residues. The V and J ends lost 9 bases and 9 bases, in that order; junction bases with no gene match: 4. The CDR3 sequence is CASGQGAGQYF. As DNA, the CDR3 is TGTGCCAGTGGACAGGGGGCGGGGCAGTACTTC.

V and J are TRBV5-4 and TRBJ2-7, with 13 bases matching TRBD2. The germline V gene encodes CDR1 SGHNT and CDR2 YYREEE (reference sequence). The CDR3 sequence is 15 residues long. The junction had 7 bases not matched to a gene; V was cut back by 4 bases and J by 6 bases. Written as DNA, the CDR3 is TGTGCCAGCAGCCCCGGGACTAGCGGGACGGGCGAGCAGTACTTC. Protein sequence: CASSPGTSGTGEQYF.

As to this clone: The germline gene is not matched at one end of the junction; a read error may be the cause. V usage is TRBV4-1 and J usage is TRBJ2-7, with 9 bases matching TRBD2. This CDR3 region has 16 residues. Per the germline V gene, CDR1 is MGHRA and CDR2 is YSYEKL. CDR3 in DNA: TGCGCCAGCAGTCAAGGTATTAGCGGGAGTAACTACGAGCAGTACTTC. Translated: CASSQGISGSNYEQYF.

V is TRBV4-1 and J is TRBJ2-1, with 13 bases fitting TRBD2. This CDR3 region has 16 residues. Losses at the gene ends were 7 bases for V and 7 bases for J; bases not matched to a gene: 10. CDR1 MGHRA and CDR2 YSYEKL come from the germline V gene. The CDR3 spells CASTRETSGGRNEQFF. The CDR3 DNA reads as TGCGCCAGCACCCGCGAGACTAGCGGGGGGAGGAATGAGCAGTTCTTC.

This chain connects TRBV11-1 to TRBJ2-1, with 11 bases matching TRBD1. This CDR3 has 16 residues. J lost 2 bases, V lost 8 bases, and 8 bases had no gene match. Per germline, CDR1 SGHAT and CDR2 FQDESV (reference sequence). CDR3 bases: TGTGCCAGCTCCCGAAGGACAGGGGGCGCCTACAATGAGCAGTTCTTC. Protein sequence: CASSRRTGGAYNEQFF.

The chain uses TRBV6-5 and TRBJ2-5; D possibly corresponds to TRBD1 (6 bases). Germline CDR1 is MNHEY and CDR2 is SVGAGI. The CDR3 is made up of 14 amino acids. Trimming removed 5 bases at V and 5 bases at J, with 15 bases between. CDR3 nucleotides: TGTGCCAGCAGTCGCCTGGGGGCAGGTGAGACCCAGTACTTC. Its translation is CASSRLGAGETQYF.

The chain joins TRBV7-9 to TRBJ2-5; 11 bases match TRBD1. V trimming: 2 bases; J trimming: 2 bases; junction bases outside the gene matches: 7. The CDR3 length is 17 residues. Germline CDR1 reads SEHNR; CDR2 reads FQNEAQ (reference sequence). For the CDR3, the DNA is TGTGCCAGCAGCTTATTCGGGACAGGGGGACATCAAGAGACCCAGTACTTC. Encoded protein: CASSLFGTGGHQETQYF.

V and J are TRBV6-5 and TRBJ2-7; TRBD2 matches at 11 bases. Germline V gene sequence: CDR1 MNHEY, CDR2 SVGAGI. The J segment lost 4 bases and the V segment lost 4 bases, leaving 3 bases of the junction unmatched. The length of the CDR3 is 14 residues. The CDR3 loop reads CASSSLAGVYEQYF. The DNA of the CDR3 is TGTGCCAGCAGTTCACTAGCGGGGGTGTACGAGCAGTACTTC.

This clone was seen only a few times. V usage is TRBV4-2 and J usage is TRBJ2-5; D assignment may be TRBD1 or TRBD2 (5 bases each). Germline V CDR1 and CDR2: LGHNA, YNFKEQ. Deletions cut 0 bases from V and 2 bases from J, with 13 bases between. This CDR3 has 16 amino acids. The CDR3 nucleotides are TGTGCCAGCAGCCAAGATGGGACGGGAACGCAAGAGACCCAGTACTTC. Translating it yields CASSQDGTGTQETQYF.

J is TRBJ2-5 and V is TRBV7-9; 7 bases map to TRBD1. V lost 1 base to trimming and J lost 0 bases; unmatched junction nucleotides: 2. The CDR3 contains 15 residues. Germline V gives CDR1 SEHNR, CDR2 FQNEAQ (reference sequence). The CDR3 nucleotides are TGTGCCAGCAGCTTAGGGACAGGCGACCAAGAGACCCAGTACTTC. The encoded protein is CASSLGTGDQETQYF.

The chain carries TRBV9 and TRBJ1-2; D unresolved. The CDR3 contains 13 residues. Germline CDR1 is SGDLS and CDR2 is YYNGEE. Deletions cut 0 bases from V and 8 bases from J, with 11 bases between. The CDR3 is CASSVDPQRGYTF. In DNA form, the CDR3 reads TGTGCCAGCAGCGTAGATCCCCAGCGGGGCTACACCTTC.

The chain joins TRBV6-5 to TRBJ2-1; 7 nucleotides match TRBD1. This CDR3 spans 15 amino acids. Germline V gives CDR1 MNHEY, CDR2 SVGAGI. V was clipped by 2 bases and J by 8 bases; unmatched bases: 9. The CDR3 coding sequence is TGTGCCAGCAGTTACGCCAGGGGGAGTGCGGATGAGCAGTTCTTC. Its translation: CASSYARGSADEQFF.